Sequencing of this T cell receptor beta chain was carried out in a study of T cell repertoires in cytomegalovirus infection. Looking at the study overall: In public TCR beta signatures, there were indications of both CMV infection and matching HLA type. The study, taken as a whole, reports: Using cumulative public TCR beta family frequency, the authors identified those who carried CMV together with the relevant HLA.

This clonotype appeared a few times. Its antigen is currently unknown. V shed 9 bases and J shed 5 bases, with 19 bases lying between them. The germline gives CDR1 WSHSY, CDR2 SAAADI. The CDR3 totals 14 residues. From the reads, TCRdb called clonotypes with MiXCR, one entry per CDR3 protein. Among about 700,000 distinct CDR3 sequences listed, around a third were seen once. The gene calls are TRBV10-2 and TRBJ1-2, with unresolved D. The source is a human donor in good health (CMV status not recorded). Some clones in this sample may be carry-over from other donors' samples. The specimen comprised cultured PBMCs, sampled from culture after CMV antigen stimulation. In DNA, the CDR3 is TGCGCCAGGAAAGATCCTAAGGGAAATTATGGCTACACCTTC. Residues: CARKDPKGNYGYTF.